A single sample is the source of the 5 T cell receptor beta chains below, sequenced in a study of shared clonotypes between healthy human individuals. Assay used: immunoSEQ multiplex PCR; TCRdb lists only in-frame clones, some missing. The sample records nearly 500,000 clones, 76% being singletons. The material sequenced was PBMCs. All receptors come from a woman aged 40-49 years in good health. Some clones in this sample may be carry-over from other donors' samples.

This chain uses TRBV7-3 with TRBJ2-3; D remains ambiguous. Germline assignment: CDR1 SGHTA and CDR2 FQGTGA. The CDR3 length is 13 residues. V was trimmed by 0 bases and J by 5 bases, leaving 6 bases between them. The CDR3 loop is CASSLTGLDTQYF. For the CDR3, the DNA is TGTGCCAGCAGCTTAACCGGGTTAGATACGCAGTATTTT.

This sequence joins TRBV11-3 and TRBJ2-1; D possibly corresponds to TRBD2 (6 bases). This CDR3 contains 16 residues. Germline CDR1 and CDR2: SGHNT and YENEEA. Trimming removed 2 bases from V and 0 bases from J, with 11 bases in between. CDR3 protein: CASSLSAGSSYNEQFF. Written as DNA, the CDR3 is TGTGCCAGCAGCTTATCGGCGGGAAGCTCCTACAATGAGCAGTTCTTC.

The genes are TRBV14 and TRBJ2-5, with a possible D match to TRBD1 (5 bases). The CDR3 sequence is 15 residues long. From germline, CDR1 is SGHDN and CDR2 FVKESK. Deletions cut 4 bases from V and 2 bases from J, with 14 bases between. The CDR3 reads CASSRFRGLQETQYF. CDR3 DNA: TGTGCCAGCAGCCGCTTTAGGGGATTACAAGAGACCCAGTACTTC.

This clone has just a few counts. Other DNA sequences of this sample code for an identical CDR3. The chain is built from TRBV27 and TRBJ2-3; 14 bases are a match to TRBD2. Germline trimming cut 3 bases from V and 5 bases from J; bases unmatched to any gene: 1. Germline CDR1 is MNHEY and CDR2 is SMNVEV (reference sequence). The CDR3 is 15 amino acids. Written as DNA, the CDR3 is TGTGCCAGCAGTTTGGGGACTAGCGGGAGAGATACGCAGTATTTT. This translates into CASSLGTSGRDTQYF.

V is TRBV30 and J is TRBJ1-4; TRBD1 might be the D (6 bases). Between the trimmed V and J ends, which lost 5 bases and 5 bases, there was a span of 21 bases. Germline V gene lookup returns CDR1 GTSNPN and CDR2 SVGIG (reference sequence). CDR3 length: 16 amino acids. The CDR3 DNA sequence: TGTGCCTGGGGTCCAGGGGTTCGGAGCAGAAATGAAAAACTGTTTTTT. Translated: CAWGPGVRSRNEKLFF.